The source of this TCR beta chain is a study of blood T cells in healthy people across ages. Study results and caveats: Total diversity from one million sequenced T cells was likely underestimated.

About this clonotype: Its matching antigen is unknown.

V lost 5 bases and J lost 6, with 19 bases in between. This CDR3 region has 15 residues. Each donor was a healthy Caucasian individual from Russia, aged roughly 6 to 95. Next came a second PCR, run for roughly 6 to 11 cycles, which used a sample-barcoded 5' primer along with a J-beta primer mix. With 12 random nucleotides, a template-switch adaptor tagged each individual cDNA molecule. TCRdb recomputed calls from the 5' RACE reads with MiXCR, one row per CDR3 protein. The sample has around 1,800,000 distinct CDR3 sequences, roughly two fifths seen once. Sequenced input: blood. This TCR derives from a human donor in good health. The chain links TRBV12-3 or TRBV12-4 to TRBJ1-2, with D tentatively TRBD1 (5 bases). This chain's CDR3 is CASSPTGSTSDGYTF. CDR3 bases: TGTGCCAGCAGTCCTACAGGCTCCACTAGTGATGGCTACACCTTC.